This T cell receptor beta chain derives from a study of early stage breast cancer tumors. Study-level background: Invasive lobular carcinomas made up about 35% of the 12 ER+/PR+/HER2- tumors.

Study results and limitations: Tumor and normal breast were distinguished via blood comparison in most of the 16 patients. Chain pairing and CD4, CD8 or FOXP3 expression were not captured.

With respect to this clone: Its antigen is unidentified.

Only in-frame clones appear in the TCRdb table, and some are missing; sequencing was by immunoSEQ multiplex PCR. The sample consists of 55,000 to 70,000 clones, less than 90% of them appearing once. V lost 0 bases, J lost 7 bases, and 7 bases lay in between. The CDR3 loop spans 12 amino acids. Germline V gene lookup returns CDR1 MNHNY and CDR2 SVGAGI (reference sequence). The chain employs TRBV6-6 and TRBJ2-7; the D is unclear. Sequenced input: blood. The TCR comes from a person in their 40s with breast cancer. The CDR3 spells CASSYSLSEQYF. Written as DNA, the CDR3 is TGTGCCAGCAGTTACTCACTTAGTGAGCAGTACTTC.